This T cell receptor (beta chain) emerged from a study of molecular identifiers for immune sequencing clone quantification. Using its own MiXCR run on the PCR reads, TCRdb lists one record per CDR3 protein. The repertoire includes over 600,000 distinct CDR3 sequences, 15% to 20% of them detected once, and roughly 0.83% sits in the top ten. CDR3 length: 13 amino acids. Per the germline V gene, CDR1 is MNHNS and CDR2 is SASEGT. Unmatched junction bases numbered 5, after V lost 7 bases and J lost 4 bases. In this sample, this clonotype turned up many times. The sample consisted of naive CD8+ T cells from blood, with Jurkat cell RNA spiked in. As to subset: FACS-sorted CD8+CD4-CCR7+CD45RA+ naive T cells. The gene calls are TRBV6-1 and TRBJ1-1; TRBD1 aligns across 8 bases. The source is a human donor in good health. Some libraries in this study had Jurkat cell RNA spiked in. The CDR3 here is CASTTGGFTEAFF. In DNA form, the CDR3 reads TGTGCCAGCACTACAGGGGGTTTCACTGAAGCTTTCTTT.